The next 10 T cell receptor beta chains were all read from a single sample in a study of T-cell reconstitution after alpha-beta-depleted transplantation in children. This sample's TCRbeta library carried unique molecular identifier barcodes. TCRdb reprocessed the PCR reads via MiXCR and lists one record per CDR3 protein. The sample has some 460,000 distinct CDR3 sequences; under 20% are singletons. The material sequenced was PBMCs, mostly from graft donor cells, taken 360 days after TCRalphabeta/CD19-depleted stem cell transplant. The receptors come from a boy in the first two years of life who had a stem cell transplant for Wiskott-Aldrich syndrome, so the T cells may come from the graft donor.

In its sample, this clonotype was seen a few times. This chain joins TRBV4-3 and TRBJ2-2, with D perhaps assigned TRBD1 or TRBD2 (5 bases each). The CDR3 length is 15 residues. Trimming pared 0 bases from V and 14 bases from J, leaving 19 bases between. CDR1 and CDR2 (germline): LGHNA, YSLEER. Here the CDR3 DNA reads TGCGCCAGCAGCCAAGATGGGGGACCGGGATCCCGCCTGTTTTTT. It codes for CASSQDGGPGSRLFF.

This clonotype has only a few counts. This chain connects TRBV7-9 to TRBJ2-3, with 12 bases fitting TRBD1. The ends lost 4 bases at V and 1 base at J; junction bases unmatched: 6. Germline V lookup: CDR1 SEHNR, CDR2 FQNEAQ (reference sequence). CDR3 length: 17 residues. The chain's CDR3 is CASSYGDRGRGTDTQYF. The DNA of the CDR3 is TGTGCCAGCAGCTACGGGGACAGGGGGCGCGGCACAGATACGCAGTATTTT.

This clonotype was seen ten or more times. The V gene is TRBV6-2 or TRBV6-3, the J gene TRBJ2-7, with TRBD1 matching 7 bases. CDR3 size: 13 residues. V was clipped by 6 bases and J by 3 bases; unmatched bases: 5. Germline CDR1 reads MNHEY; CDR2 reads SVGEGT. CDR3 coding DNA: TGTGCCAGCAGACAAACAGGGGACTACGAGCAGTACTTC. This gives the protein CASRQTGDYEQYF.

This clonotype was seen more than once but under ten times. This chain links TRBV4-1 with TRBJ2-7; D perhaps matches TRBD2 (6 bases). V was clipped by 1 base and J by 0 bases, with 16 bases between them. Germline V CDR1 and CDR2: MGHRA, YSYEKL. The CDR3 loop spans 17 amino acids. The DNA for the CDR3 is TGCGCCAGCAGCCAAGGGAACCGGGGGTCTTCCTCCTACGAGCAGTACTTC. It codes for CASSQGNRGSSSYEQYF.

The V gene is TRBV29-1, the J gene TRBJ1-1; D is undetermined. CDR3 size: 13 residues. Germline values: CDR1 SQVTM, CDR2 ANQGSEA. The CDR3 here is CSTSRTKGTEAFF. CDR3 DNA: TGCAGTACCTCTCGGACTAAGGGCACTGAAGCTTTCTTT.

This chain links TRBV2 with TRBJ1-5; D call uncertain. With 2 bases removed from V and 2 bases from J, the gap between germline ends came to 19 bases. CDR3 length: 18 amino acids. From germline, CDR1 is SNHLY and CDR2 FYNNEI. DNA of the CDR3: TGTGCCAGCAGTGAATTGGGCAATTGGGTGACGGGCAATCAGCCCCAGCATTTT. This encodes CASSELGNWVTGNQPQHF. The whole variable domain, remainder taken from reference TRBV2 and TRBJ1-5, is EPEVTQTPSHQVTQMGQEVILRCVPISNHLYFYWYRQILGQKVEFLVSFYNNEISEKSEIFDDQFSVERPDGSNFTLKIRSTKLEDSAMYFCASSELGNWVTGNQPQHFGDGTRLSIL.

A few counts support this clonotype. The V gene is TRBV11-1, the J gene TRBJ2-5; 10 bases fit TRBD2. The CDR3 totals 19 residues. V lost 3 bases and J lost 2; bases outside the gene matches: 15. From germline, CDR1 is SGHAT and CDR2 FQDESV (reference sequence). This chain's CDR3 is CASSFRLAGDLSKQETQYF. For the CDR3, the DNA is TGTGCCAGCAGCTTTAGGCTAGCGGGAGATCTCTCTAAACAAGAGACCCAGTACTTC.

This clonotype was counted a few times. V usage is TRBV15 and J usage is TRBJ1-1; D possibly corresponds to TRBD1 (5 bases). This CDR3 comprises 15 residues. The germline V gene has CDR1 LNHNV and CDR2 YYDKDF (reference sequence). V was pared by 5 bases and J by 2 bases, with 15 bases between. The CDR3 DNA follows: TGTGCCACCAGCGGAGGACGGGGCAGAAACACTGAAGCTTTCTTT. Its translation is CATSGGRGRNTEAFF.

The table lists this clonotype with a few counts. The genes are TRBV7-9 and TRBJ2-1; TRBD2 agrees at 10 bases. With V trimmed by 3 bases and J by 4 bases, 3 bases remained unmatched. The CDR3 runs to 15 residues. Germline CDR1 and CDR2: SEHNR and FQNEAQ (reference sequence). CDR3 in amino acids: CASSFSGLAYNEQFF. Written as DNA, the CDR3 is TGTGCCAGCAGCTTCTCGGGACTAGCGTACAATGAGCAGTTCTTC.

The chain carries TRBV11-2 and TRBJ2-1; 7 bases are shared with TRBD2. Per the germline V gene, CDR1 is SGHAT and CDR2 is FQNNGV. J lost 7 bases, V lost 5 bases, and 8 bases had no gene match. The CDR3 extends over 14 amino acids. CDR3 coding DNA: TGTGCCAGCAGCAGGCGCGGGAGCACTAATGAGCAGTTCTTC. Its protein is CASSRRGSTNEQFF.